Below are 11 T cell receptor beta chains sequenced from a single sample in a study of identical twins. A single record per CDR3 protein comes from TCRdb applying MiXCR to the 5' RACE reads. The sample yields under 250,000 distinct CDR3 sequences, roughly 10% seen once. What was sequenced was memory (CD45RO+) T cells sorted from blood. These receptors all stem from a woman aged 18-35 years in good health.

This clonotype was counted between two and nine times. The chain carries TRBV9 and TRBJ2-5, with a possible D match to TRBD2 (6 bases). The germline V and J ends were trimmed by 2 bases and 2 bases, with 13 bases remaining between them. CDR1 is SGDLS, CDR2 YYNGEE, per germline. The CDR3 runs 15 residues. The CDR3 spells CASSVAAGLQETQYF. CDR3 nucleotides: TGTGCCAGCAGCGTGGCGGCGGGGCTACAAGAGACCCAGTACTTC. Filled out from reference TRBV9 and TRBJ2-5, the complete variable domain reads DSGVTQTPKHLITATGQRVTLRCSPRSGDLSVYWYQQSLDQGLQFLIQYYNGEERAKGNILERFSAQQFPDLHSELNLSSLELGDSALYFCASSVAAGLQETQYFGPGTRLLVL.

V usage is TRBV7-2 and J usage is TRBJ2-2; D perhaps matches TRBD2 (6 bases). Germline CDR1 is SGHTA and CDR2 is FQGNSA. The germline V and J ends were trimmed by 2 bases and 8 bases, with 12 bases remaining between them. The CDR3 is 14 amino acids. DNA for the CDR3: TGTGCCAGCAGCTTAAGACGGGAGAGGGGGGAGCTGTTTTTT. Its translation is CASSLRRERGELFF.

This clonotype has at least ten counts. This chain connects TRBV4-3 to TRBJ2-5; D remains ambiguous. Trimming removed 1 base from V and 0 bases from J, with 6 bases in between. This CDR3 contains 14 residues. The germline gives CDR1 LGHNA, CDR2 YSLEER. This chain's CDR3 is CASSQADDQETQYF. The CDR3 DNA reads TGCGCCAGCAGCCAAGCGGACGACCAAGAGACCCAGTACTTC.

The chain joins TRBV20-1 to TRBJ2-3; TRBD2 matches 10 bases. This CDR3 region has 17 residues. V lost 0 bases to trimming and J lost 6 bases; unmatched junction nucleotides: 12. CDR1 and CDR2 (germline): DFQATT, SNEGSKA (reference sequence). In nucleotides, the CDR3 is TGCAGTGCTAGAGATACGGGAAGCGGGGGGGCCGGTGATACGCAGTATTTT. It encodes CSARDTGSGGAGDTQYF.

The J gene is TRBJ1-2, the V gene TRBV18, with no clear D. Between the trimmed V and J ends, which lost 4 bases and 2 bases, there was a span of 11 bases. The CDR3 is 14 residues long. Germline loops: CDR1 KGHSH, CDR2 LQKENI. The CDR3: CASSQTTENYGYTF. The CDR3 region has the DNA TGTGCCAGCTCACAAACGACGGAAAACTATGGCTACACCTTC.

This clonotype has only a few counts. V and J are TRBV20-1 and TRBJ2-3, with D possibly TRBD2 on 7 matching bases. The germline V gene has CDR1 DFQATT and CDR2 SNEGSKA (reference sequence). This CDR3 contains 15 residues. V was shortened by 0 bases and J by 1 base, with 11 bases between the two germline ends. CDR3 protein: CSARDGGGGTDTQYF. The CDR3 nucleotides are TGCAGTGCTAGAGATGGGGGGGGCGGCACAGATACGCAGTATTTT.

This clonotype was picked up a small number of times. The J gene is TRBJ2-3, the V gene TRBV5-1; a possible D gene is TRBD1 (6 bases). The CDR3 is 14 amino acids. Trimming took off 7 bases at V and 0 bases at J, with 12 bases between the two ends. Germline CDR1 and CDR2: SGHRS and YFSETQ. For the CDR3, the DNA is TGCGCCAGCGGCAATGGACAGAGCACAGATACGCAGTATTTT. Amino acids: CASGNGQSTDTQYF.

The table lists this clonotype with a few counts. The chain couples TRBV3-1 to TRBJ1-1; maybe TRBD1 (6 bases). This CDR3 has 12 residues. Germline V gives CDR1 LGHDT, CDR2 YNNKEL (reference sequence). V shed 3 bases and J shed 8 bases, with 10 bases lying between them. CDR3 loop: CASSQSRGEAFF. Here the CDR3 DNA reads TGTGCCAGCAGCCAGTCCAGGGGCGAAGCTTTCTTT.

This clonotype was seen a few times. The chain uses TRBV5-1 and TRBJ1-1, with 8 bases that match TRBD1. The CDR3 contains 13 residues. CDR1 is SGHRS and CDR2 is YFSETQ in the germline V gene. V lost 2 bases to trimming and J lost 5 bases; unmatched junction nucleotides: 2. As DNA, the CDR3 is TGCGCCAGCAGCTTACAGGGGGAGACTGAAGCTTTCTTT. Its protein is CASSLQGETEAFF.

This clonotype has a count of ten or more. This chain uses TRBV12-3 or TRBV12-4 with TRBJ2-1; tentative D call: TRBD2 (5 bases). The CDR3 length is 14 residues. Trimming shortened V by 2 bases and J by 6 bases, and 11 bases separated the two germline ends. CDR3 bases: TGTGCCAGCAGTTTATCCCGTGGGAGCAATGAGCAGTTCTTC. Translating it yields CASSLSRGSNEQFF.

This chain uses TRBV15 with TRBJ1-4; D is uncertain. Germline-derived CDR1 and CDR2 are LNHNV and YYDKDF (reference sequence). The ends were cut back, 0 bases at V and 2 bases at J, with 4 bases in the middle. CDR3 size: 14 residues. For the CDR3, the DNA is TGTGCCACCAGCAGAGATCCCACTAATGAAAAACTGTTTTTT. This translates into CATSRDPTNEKLFF.